Listed below are T cell receptor beta chains from one sample, sequenced in a study of type 1 and type 2 diabetes patients. Via MiXCR, TCRdb re-called the multiplex PCR reads, giving one row per CDR3 protein. The table has more than 250,000 distinct CDR3 sequences, more than 40% seen once. The sample consisted of peripheral blood mononuclear cells (PBMCs). These receptors originate from a man younger than 35 with type 2 diabetes. Each CDR3 is given with its conserved first and last residue. The D gene is left open where the match is weak. Clone size is stated in some rows and not others, as once, few, many or a class when expanded.

d_gene: TRBD1
abundance: NA
v_gene: TRBV6-6
j_gene: TRBJ1-4
CDR3aa: CASSSWDSEKLFF
CDR3nt: TGTGCCAGCAGTTCATGGGACAGCGAAAAACTGTTTTTT

d_gene: TRBD2
abundance: NA
v_gene: TRBV25-1
j_gene: TRBJ2-7
CDR3aa: CASSERSSGRAGEQYF
CDR3nt: TGTGCCAGCAGTGAAAGGTCTAGCGGGAGGGCGGGCGAGCAGTACTTC

d_gene: TRBD2
abundance: few
v_gene: TRBV7-2
j_gene: TRBJ2-7
CDR3aa: CASSPGLAFYEQYF
CDR3nt: TGTGCCAGCAGCCCGGGACTAGCGTTCTACGAGCAGTACTTC

d_gene: NA
abundance: NA
v_gene: TRBV20-1
j_gene: TRBJ2-5
CDR3aa: CSASRGHETQYF
CDR3nt: TGCAGTGCGTCCAGGGGTCACGAGACCCAGTACTTC

d_gene: NA
abundance: few
v_gene: TRBV12-3/TRBV12-4
j_gene: TRBJ1-1
CDR3aa: CASSLDTPEAFF
CDR3nt: TGTGCCAGCAGTTTAGATACACCCGAAGCTTTCTTT

d_gene: NA
abundance: NA
v_gene: TRBV15
j_gene: TRBJ1-2
CDR3aa: CATSRAGGSYGYTF
CDR3nt: TGTGCCACCAGCAGGGCTGGGGGGAGCTATGGCTACACCTTC

d_gene: TRBD2
abundance: NA
v_gene: TRBV2
j_gene: TRBJ2-1
CDR3aa: CASTLLAGGSYNEQFF
CDR3nt: TGTGCCAGCACCCTGCTAGCGGGAGGCTCCTACAATGAGCAGTTCTTC

d_gene: NA
abundance: NA
v_gene: TRBV7-3
j_gene: TRBJ2-3
CDR3aa: CASSSGPFTDTQYF
CDR3nt: TGTGCCAGCAGCTCCGGACCATTCACAGATACGCAGTATTTT

d_gene: NA
abundance: NA
v_gene: TRBV4-1
j_gene: TRBJ1-5
CDR3aa: CASSQGASDNQPQHF
CDR3nt: TGCGCCAGCAGCCAGGGAGCCTCTGACAATCAGCCCCAGCATTTT

d_gene: TRBD1
abundance: many
v_gene: TRBV15
j_gene: TRBJ1-4
CDR3aa: CATSRDRRTGSEKLFF
CDR3nt: TGTGCCACCAGCAGAGATCGAAGGACAGGGAGCGAAAAACTGTTTTTT

d_gene: TRBD2
abundance: few
v_gene: TRBV27
j_gene: TRBJ2-7
CDR3aa: CASSPRLAGPYEQYF
CDR3nt: TGTGCCAGCAGTCCCAGACTAGCGGGACCCTACGAGCAGTACTTC

d_gene: NA
abundance: few
v_gene: TRBV27
j_gene: TRBJ1-6
CDR3aa: CASSFYRDNSPLHF
CDR3nt: TGTGCCAGCAGTTTCTACAGGGATAATTCACCCCTCCACTTT

d_gene: NA
abundance: NA
v_gene: TRBV7-9
j_gene: TRBJ2-2
CDR3aa: CASSPTMDTGELFF
CDR3nt: TGTGCCAGCAGCCCCACAATGGACACCGGGGAGCTGTTTTTT

d_gene: NA
abundance: NA
v_gene: TRBV12-3/TRBV12-4
j_gene: TRBJ1-5
CDR3aa: CASSRSNQPQHF
CDR3nt: TGTGCCAGCAGTAGGAGCAATCAGCCCCAGCATTTT

d_gene: NA
abundance: NA
v_gene: TRBV4-1
j_gene: TRBJ2-7
CDR3aa: CASSKLGIYEQYF
CDR3nt: TGCGCCAGCAGCAAACTGGGCATATACGAGCAGTACTTC

d_gene: NA
abundance: NA
v_gene: TRBV12-3/TRBV12-4
j_gene: TRBJ2-7
CDR3aa: CASSPSFAYEQYF
CDR3nt: TGTGCCAGCAGTCCTTCCTTCGCGTACGAGCAGTACTTC

d_gene: NA
abundance: many
v_gene: TRBV15
j_gene: TRBJ2-7
CDR3aa: CATSPIAANYEQYF
CDR3nt: TGTGCCACCAGCCCCATAGCGGCGAACTACGAGCAGTACTTC

d_gene: NA
abundance: few
v_gene: TRBV6-1
j_gene: TRBJ2-2
CDR3aa: CASSEGRASGELFF
CDR3nt: TGTGCCAGCAGTGAGGGGCGGGCTAGCGGGGAGCTGTTTTTT

d_gene: TRBD1
abundance: NA
v_gene: TRBV28
j_gene: TRBJ1-1
CDR3aa: CASSLYRGHTEAFF
CDR3nt: TGTGCCAGCAGTCTGTACAGGGGGCACACTGAAGCTTTCTTT

d_gene: TRBD1
abundance: few
v_gene: TRBV28
j_gene: TRBJ2-6
CDR3aa: CASSLLSGQGLSGANVLTF
CDR3nt: TGTGCCAGCAGTTTATTATCGGGACAGGGGCTTTCTGGGGCCAACGTCCTGACTTTC

d_gene: TRBD1
abundance: NA
v_gene: TRBV7-8
j_gene: TRBJ1-1
CDR3aa: CASSALTGDTEAFF
CDR3nt: TGTGCCAGCAGCGCCCTCACAGGGGACACTGAAGCTTTCTTT

d_gene: TRBD2
abundance: NA
v_gene: TRBV12-3/TRBV12-4
j_gene: TRBJ2-7
CDR3aa: CASRPTSGSSYEQYF
CDR3nt: TGTGCCAGCAGACCTACTAGCGGGAGCTCCTACGAGCAGTACTTC

d_gene: NA
abundance: NA
v_gene: TRBV29-1
j_gene: TRBJ1-1
CDR3aa: CSVYEERTDAFF
CDR3nt: TGCAGCGTTTATGAGGAGAGGACGGATGCTTTCTTT

d_gene: NA
abundance: NA
v_gene: TRBV6-1
j_gene: TRBJ1-1
CDR3aa: CASSGLGITEAFF
CDR3nt: TGTGCCAGCAGTGGACTAGGTATCACTGAAGCTTTCTTT

d_gene: NA
abundance: NA
v_gene: TRBV30
j_gene: TRBJ1-2
CDR3aa: CAWSVQAPGYTF
CDR3nt: TGTGCCTGGAGTGTTCAGGCACCGGGCTACACCTTC

d_gene: NA
abundance: few
v_gene: TRBV19
j_gene: TRBJ1-1
CDR3aa: CASRETGQAIYTEAFF
CDR3nt: TGTGCCAGTAGAGAGACAGGCCAGGCGATTTACACTGAAGCTTTCTTT